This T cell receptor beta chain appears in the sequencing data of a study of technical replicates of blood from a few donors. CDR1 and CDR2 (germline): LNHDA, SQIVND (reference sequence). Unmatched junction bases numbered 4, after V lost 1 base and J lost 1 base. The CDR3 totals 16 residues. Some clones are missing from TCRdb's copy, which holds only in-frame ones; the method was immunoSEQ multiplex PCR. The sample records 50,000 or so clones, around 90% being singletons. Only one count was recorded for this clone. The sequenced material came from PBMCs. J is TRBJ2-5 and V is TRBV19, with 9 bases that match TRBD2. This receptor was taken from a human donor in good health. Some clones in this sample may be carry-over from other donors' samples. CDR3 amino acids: CASSIVSGRTQETQYF. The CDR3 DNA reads TGTGCCAGTAGTATAGTGAGCGGGAGGACCCAAGAGACCCAGTACTTC.